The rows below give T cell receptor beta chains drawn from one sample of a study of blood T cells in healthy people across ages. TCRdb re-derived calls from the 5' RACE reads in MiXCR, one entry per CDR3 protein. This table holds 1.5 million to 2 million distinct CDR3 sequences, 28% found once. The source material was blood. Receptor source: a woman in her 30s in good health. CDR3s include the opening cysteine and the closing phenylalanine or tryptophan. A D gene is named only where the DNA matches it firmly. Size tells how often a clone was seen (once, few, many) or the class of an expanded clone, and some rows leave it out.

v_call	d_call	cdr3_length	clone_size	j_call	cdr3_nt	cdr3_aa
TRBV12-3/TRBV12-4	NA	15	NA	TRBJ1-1	TGTGCCAGCAGCCCCCAAGTCCGGGGGTACACTGAAGCTTTCTTT	CASSPQVRGYTEAFF
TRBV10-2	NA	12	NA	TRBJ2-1	TGCGCCAGCAGTGAGGACAGCGGTGAGCAGTTCTTC	CASSEDSGEQFF
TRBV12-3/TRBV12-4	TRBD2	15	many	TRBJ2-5	TGTGCCAGCACCCCGGCGGGGGGCCGGCGGGAGACCCAGTACTTC	CASTPAGGRRETQYF
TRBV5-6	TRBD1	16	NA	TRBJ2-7	TGTGCCAACAGCTTGTTGGGACAGGGGATCTCCTACGAGCAGTACTTC	CANSLLGQGISYEQYF
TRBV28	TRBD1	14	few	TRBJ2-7	TGTGCCAGCCGTGACCCGGGACAGGGTGCCGAGCAGTACTTC	CASRDPGQGAEQYF
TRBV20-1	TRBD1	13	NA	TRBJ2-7	TGCAGTGCCATGACAGGGGAGGAGTACGAGCAGTACTTC	CSAMTGEEYEQYF
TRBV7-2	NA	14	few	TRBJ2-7	TGTGCCAGCAGCTTCCGGGACAACGCCTACGAGCAGTACTTC	CASSFRDNAYEQYF
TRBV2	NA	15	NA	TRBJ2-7	TGTGCCAGCAGGCCGAACCAGGGGGGGATCGGCGAGCAGTACTTC	CASRPNQGGIGEQYF
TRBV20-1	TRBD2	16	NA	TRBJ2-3	TGCAGTGCTAGAGATCCCCGGGGGGGAAGCACAGATACGCAGTATTTT	CSARDPRGGSTDTQYF
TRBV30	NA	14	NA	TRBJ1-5	TGTGCCTGGAGTGCGGCGATGGGCAATCAGCCCCAGCATTTT	CAWSAAMGNQPQHF
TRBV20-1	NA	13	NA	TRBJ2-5	TGCAGTGCCAACCGTCCCTCTCGGGAGACCCAGTACTTC	CSANRPSRETQYF
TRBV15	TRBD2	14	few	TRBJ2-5	TGTGCCACCAGCAGAGCTCCTAGCGGAGAGACCCAGTACTTC	CATSRAPSGETQYF
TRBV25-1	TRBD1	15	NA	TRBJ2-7	TGTGCCAGCAGAAGACAGGGGGCGAAAATCTACGAGCAGTACTTC	CASRRQGAKIYEQYF
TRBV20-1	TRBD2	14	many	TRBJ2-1	TGCAGTGCTGGGGGGGGGTGGTCCTACAATGAGCAGTTCTTC	CSAGGGWSYNEQFF
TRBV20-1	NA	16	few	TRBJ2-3	TGCAGTGCTAGAGAGGCCCGGAACCCCAAGGAAGATACGCAGTATTTT	CSAREARNPKEDTQYF
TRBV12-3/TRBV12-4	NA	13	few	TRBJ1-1	TGTGCCAGCAGTAGGGGACTGCCTAATGAAGCTTTCTTT	CASSRGLPNEAFF
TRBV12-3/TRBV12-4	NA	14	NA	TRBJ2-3	TGTGCCAGCACCCGATTAGGGTTTGGAGATACGCAGTATTTT	CASTRLGFGDTQYF
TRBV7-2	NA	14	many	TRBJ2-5	TGTGCCAGCAGCCCCGGGCCACTAGATGAGACCCAGTACTTC	CASSPGPLDETQYF
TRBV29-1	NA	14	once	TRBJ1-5	TGCAGCGGGGGGGGAGGATTTAGCAATCAGCCCCAGCATTTT	CSGGGGFSNQPQHF
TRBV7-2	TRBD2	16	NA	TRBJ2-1	TGTGCCAGCAGCTTAGCGAGGACTAGCGGAATGCATGAGCAGTTCTTC	CASSLARTSGMHEQFF
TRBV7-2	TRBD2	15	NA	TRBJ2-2	TGTGCCAGCAGCCCCACTAGCGGGACAACCGGGGAGCTGTTTTTT	CASSPTSGTTGELFF
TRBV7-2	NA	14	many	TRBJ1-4	TGTGCCAGCAGCTTGGGGGGGCAGGATGAAAAACTGTTTTTT	CASSLGGQDEKLFF
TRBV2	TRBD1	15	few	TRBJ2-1	TGTGCCAGCAAACCATGGGGGACAGAGTACAATGAGCAGTTCTTC	CASKPWGTEYNEQFF
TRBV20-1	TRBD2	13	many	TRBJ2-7	TGCAGTGTCCTAACTAGCGGAACCTACGAGCAGTACTTC	CSVLTSGTYEQYF
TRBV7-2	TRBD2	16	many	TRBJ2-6	TGTGCCAGCAGCTTAAGCGGGACCCCTGGGGCCAACGTCCTGACTTTC	CASSLSGTPGANVLTF
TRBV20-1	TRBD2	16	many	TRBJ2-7	TGCAGTGCTAGAGATAAAGTAGCGGGGGGGATCTACGAGCAGTACTTC	CSARDKVAGGIYEQYF
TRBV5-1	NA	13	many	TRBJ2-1	TGCGCCAGCAGCAAAACAGGGGAGGGTGAGCAGTTCTTC	CASSKTGEGEQFF
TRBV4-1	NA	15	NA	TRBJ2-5	TGCGCCAGCAGCCAAGAGCTCACAGGGTTAAGTGAGCAGTACTTC	CASSQELTGLSEQYF
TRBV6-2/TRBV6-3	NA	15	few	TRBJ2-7	TGTGCCAGCAGTTACTCGAGAGTTTTAACCTACGAGCAGTACTTC	CASSYSRVLTYEQYF
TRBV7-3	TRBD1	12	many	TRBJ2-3	TGTGCCAGCAGCCCCGGACAGGGCTATCAGTATTTT	CASSPGQGYQYF
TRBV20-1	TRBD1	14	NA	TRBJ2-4	TGCAGTGCTAGAGCGGAACAGGGGAGTTACAAGCAGTACTTC	CSARAEQGSYKQYF
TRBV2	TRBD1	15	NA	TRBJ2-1	TGTGCCAGCAGTACCGACAGGGGGGGACCTAATGAGCAGTTCTTC	CASSTDRGGPNEQFF
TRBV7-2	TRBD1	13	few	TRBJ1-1	TGTGCCAGCACCCCGGGACAGGGGAGGGTTGCTTTCTTT	CASTPGQGRVAFF
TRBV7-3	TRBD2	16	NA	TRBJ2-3	TGTGCCAGCAGCCTCCTAGCGGGGGGGGTTGGAGATACGCAGTATTTT	CASSLLAGGVGDTQYF
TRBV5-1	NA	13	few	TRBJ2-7	TGCGCCAGCAGCTTGAAACCCGGCTCCGAGCAGTACTTC	CASSLKPGSEQYF
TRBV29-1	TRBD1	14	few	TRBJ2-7	TGCAGCGTTGTGTTCGGGAACAGGGGCCACGAGCAGTACTTC	CSVVFGNRGHEQYF
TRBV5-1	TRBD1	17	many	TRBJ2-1	TGCGCCAGCAGCCTCCAAGGGACAGGGGGAGGGTACAATGAGCAGTTCTTC	CASSLQGTGGGYNEQFF
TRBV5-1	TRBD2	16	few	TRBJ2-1	TGCGCCAGCAGCTTGGTTAGCGGGTTCTCCTACAATGAGCAGTTCTTC	CASSLVSGFSYNEQFF
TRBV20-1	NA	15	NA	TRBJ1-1	TGCAGTGCTAGGGGTCCCGGGCAGGCGAACACTGAAGCTTTCTTT	CSARGPGQANTEAFF
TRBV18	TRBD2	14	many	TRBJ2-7	TGTGCCAGCTCACCAGGCGCGGGAGGAGAAGAGCAGTACTTC	CASSPGAGGEEQYF
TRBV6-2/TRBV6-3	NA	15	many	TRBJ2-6	TGTGCCAGCAGACCCCCAGGTTCTGGGGCCAACGTCCTGACTTTC	CASRPPGSGANVLTF
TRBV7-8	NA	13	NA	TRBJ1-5	TGTGCCAGCAGCTTCAGGATAAATCAGCCCCAGCATTTT	CASSFRINQPQHF
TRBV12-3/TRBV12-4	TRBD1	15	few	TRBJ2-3	TGTGCCAGCACCGACCCGGGACAGGGCGCAGATACGCAGTATTTT	CASTDPGQGADTQYF
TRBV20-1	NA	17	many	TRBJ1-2	TGCAGTGCTAGAGAGACAAGGGCCGGGTTGGGGAACTATGGCTACACCTTC	CSARETRAGLGNYGYTF
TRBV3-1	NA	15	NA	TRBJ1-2	TGTGCCAGCAGCCAATTTCCGGGACCGAGCTATGGCTACACCTTC	CASSQFPGPSYGYTF
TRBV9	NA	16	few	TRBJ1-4	TGTGCCAGCAGCCCGGGCTTGGGCAGCACTAATGAAAAACTGTTTTTT	CASSPGLGSTNEKLFF
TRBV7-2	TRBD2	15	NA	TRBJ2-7	TGTGCCAGCAGCTTAGCGCTACTAGCGGGGGCCGAGCAGTACTTC	CASSLALLAGAEQYF
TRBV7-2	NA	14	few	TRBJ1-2	TGTGCCAGCAGCTTAAGTTACGGCAGCGACGGCTACACCTTC	CASSLSYGSDGYTF
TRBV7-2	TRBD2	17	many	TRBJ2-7	TGTGCCAGCAGCCCCTGGACTAGCGGGACGAGCTCCTACGAGCAGTACTTC	CASSPWTSGTSSYEQYF
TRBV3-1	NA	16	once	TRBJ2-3	TGTGCCAGCAGCCAAGTAGGGTCGTTTCGGGCAGATACGCAGTATTTT	CASSQVGSFRADTQYF
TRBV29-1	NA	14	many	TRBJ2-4	TGCAGCGCCAGCCTTGCGGGAGCCAAAAACATTCAGTACTTC	CSASLAGAKNIQYF